This T cell receptor beta chain originates from a study of T cells in Graves' hyperthyroidism and ophthalmopathy. Study results and caveats: The model predicted ophthalmopathy a median around 6.5 months before onset. Most thyroid clonotypes expanded above 0.001 appeared in blood too.

RNA transcripts gave rise to amplified TCR beta CDR3 regions. First-round RT-PCR of the TCR CDR3 relied on the HTBI primer set. TCRdb reprocessed the multiplex PCR reads with MiXCR, giving one entry per CDR3 protein. The table includes about 180,000 distinct CDR3 sequences, 15% to 20% detected once. At least ten counts were recorded for this clonotype. Its antigen is unidentified. This sequence was found in a woman between 50 and 59 years old with Graves' hyperthyroidism. The sequenced sample consisted of blood.

Here the CDR3 reads CASSLSTGGSYEQYF. CDR3 bases: TGCGCCAGCAGCTTGTCTACAGGGGGGTCCTACGAGCAGTACTTC. The chain has TRBV5-1 and TRBJ2-7, with 8 bases that match TRBD1. V trimming: 1 base; J trimming: 1 base; junction bases outside the gene matches: 4. Germline loops: CDR1 SGHRS, CDR2 YFSETQ. CDR3 length: 15 residues.